The entry that follows covers one T cell receptor beta chain sequence. This entry is derived from a study of T cell changes during pregnancy in multiple sclerosis. This CDR3 contains 20 residues. The trim removed 2 bases at V and 6 bases at J, leaving 16 bases unmatched. Assay: immunoSEQ multiplex PCR; the TCRdb copy retains only in-frame clones and omits some. The sample records approximately 70,000 clones, just over 90% being singletons. The chain is built from TRBV6-7 and TRBJ2-1, with TRBD2 matching 13 bases. TRBV6-7 is reported as an ORF; its role is uncertain. Sequenced here: peripheral blood, sampled in the second trimester of pregnancy. This TCR came from a female donor in good health, enrolled as a control in a pregnancy study. The CDR3 DNA is TGTGCCAGCAGTTACGACACCGGGACTAGCGGGACCCATTTGCGCAATGAGCAGTTCTTC. As protein: CASSYDTGTSGTHLRNEQFF.